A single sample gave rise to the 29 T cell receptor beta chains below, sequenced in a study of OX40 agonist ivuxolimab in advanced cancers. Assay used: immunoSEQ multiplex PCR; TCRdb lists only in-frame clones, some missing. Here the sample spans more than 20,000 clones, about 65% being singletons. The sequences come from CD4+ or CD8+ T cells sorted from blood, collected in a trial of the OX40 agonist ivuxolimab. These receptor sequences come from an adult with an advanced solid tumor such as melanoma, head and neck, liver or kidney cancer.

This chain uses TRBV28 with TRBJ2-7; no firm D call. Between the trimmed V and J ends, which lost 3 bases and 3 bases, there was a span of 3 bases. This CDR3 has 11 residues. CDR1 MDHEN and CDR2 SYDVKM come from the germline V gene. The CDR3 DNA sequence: TGTGCCAGCAGTTTTGGCTACGAGCAGTACTTC. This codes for CASSFGYEQYF.

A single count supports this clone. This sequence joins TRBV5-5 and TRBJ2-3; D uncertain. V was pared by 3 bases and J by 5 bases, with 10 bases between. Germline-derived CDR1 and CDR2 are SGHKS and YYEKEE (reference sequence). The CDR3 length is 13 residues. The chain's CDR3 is CASSSETGDTQYF. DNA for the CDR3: TGTGCCAGCAGCTCGGAAACCGGAGATACGCAGTATTTT. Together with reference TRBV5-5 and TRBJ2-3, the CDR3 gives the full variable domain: DAGVTQSPTHLIKTRGQQVTLRCSPISGHKSVSWYQQVLGQGPQFIFQYYEKEERGRGNFPDRFSARQFPNYSSELNVNALLLGDSALYLCASSSETGDTQYFGPGTRLTVL.

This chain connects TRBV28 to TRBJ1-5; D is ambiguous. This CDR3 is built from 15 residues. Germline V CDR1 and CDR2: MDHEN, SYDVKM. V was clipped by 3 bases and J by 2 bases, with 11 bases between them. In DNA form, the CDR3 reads TGTGCCAGCAGTTTCCTCAGATCGGGCAATCAGCCCCAGCATTTT. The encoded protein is CASSFLRSGNQPQHF.

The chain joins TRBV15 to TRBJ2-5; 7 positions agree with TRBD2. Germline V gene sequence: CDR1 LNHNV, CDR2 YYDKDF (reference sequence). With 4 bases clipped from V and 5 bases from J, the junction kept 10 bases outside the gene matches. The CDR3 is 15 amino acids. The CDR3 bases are TGTGCCACCAGCACCTACGGGGGGAGGGCGGAGACCCAGTACTTC. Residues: CATSTYGGRAETQYF.

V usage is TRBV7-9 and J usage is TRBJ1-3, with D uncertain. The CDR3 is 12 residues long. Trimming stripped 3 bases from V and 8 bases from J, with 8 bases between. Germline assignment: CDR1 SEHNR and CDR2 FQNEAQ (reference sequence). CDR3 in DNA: TGTGCCAGCAGCTTTCCCCAGGACACCATATATTTT. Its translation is CASSFPQDTIYF.

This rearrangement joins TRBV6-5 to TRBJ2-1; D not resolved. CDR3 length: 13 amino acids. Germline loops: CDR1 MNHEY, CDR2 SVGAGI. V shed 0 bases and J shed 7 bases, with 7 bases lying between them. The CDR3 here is CASSYSGPNEQFF. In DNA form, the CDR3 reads TGTGCCAGCAGTTACTCCGGGCCTAATGAGCAGTTCTTC.

Here the CDR3 DNA reads TGTGCCTGGAGTTGGACCGACAGGGGGGTCCTTAACTATGGCTACACCTTC. Its protein is CAWSWTDRGVLNYGYTF. The chain employs TRBV30 and TRBJ1-2, with 9 nucleotides matching TRBD1. The CDR3 runs to 17 residues. V shed 2 bases and J 1 base; nucleotides not matched to a gene: 11. Germline values: CDR1 GTSNPN, CDR2 SVGIG (reference sequence).

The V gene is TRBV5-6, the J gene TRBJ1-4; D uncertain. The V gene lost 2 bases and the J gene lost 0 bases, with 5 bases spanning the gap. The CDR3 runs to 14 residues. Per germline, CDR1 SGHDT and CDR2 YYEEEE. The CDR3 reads CASSFRATNEKLFF. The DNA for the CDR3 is TGTGCCAGCAGCTTCAGAGCAACTAATGAAAAACTGTTTTTT.

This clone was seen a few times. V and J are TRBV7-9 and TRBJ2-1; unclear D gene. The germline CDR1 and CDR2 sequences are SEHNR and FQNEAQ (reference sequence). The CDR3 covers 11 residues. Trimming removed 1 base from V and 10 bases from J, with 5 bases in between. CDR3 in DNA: TGTGCCAGCAGCTTAGGGTCGGAGCAGTTCTTC. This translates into CASSLGSEQFF.

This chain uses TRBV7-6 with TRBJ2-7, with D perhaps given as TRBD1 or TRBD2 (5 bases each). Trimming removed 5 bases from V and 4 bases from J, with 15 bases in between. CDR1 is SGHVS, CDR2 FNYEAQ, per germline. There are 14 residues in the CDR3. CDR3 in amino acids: CASSPGTGSYEQYF. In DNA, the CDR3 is TGTGCCAGCAGCCCTGGGACGGGGAGTTACGAGCAGTACTTC.

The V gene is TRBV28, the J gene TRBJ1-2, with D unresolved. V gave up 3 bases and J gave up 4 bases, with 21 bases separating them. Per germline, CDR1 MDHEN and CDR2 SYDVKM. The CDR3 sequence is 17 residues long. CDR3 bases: TGTGCCAGCAGTTTCAGTGGGTCCGGAACACACGGCTATGGCTACACCTTC. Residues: CASSFSGSGTHGYGYTF.

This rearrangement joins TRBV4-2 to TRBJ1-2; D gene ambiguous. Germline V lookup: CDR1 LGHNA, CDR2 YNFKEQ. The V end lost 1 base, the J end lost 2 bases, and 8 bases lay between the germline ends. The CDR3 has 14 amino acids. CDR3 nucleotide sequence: TGTGCCAGCAGCCAAGCGACGGAGAACTATGGCTACACCTTC. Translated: CASSQATENYGYTF.

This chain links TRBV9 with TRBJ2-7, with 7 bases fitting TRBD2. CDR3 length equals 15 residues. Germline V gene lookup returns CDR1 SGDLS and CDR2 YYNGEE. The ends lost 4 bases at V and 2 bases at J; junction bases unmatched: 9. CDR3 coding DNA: TGTGCCAGCAGCCCGGAGCCGGGGGGAGCCTACGAGCAGTACTTC. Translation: CASSPEPGGAYEQYF.

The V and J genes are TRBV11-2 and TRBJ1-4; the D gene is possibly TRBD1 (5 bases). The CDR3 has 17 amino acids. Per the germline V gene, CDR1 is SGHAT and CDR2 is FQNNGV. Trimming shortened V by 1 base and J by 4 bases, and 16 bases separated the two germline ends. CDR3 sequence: CASSLVGHVRGNEKLFF. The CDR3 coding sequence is TGTGCCAGCAGCTTAGTAGGACATGTGAGGGGTAATGAAAAACTGTTTTTT.

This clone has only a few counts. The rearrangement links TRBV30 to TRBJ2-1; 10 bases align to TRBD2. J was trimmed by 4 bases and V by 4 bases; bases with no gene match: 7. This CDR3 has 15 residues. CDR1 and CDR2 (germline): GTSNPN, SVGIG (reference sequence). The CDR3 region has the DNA TGTGCCTGGATTAGCGGGGGGACCCGATACAATGAGCAGTTCTTC. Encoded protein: CAWISGGTRYNEQFF.

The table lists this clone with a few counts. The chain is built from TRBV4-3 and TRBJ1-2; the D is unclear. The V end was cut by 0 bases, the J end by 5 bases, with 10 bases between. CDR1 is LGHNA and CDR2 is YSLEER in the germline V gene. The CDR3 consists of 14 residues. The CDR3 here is CASSQDASGYGYTF. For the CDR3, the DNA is TGCGCCAGCAGCCAAGATGCGAGCGGTTATGGCTACACCTTC.

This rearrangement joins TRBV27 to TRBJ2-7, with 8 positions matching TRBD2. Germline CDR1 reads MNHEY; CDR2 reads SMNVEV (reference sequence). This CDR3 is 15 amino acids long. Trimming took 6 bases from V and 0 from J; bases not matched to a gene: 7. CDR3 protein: CASRDTAGASYEQYF. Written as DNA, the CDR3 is TGTGCCAGCAGGGATACAGCGGGGGCCTCCTACGAGCAGTACTTC.

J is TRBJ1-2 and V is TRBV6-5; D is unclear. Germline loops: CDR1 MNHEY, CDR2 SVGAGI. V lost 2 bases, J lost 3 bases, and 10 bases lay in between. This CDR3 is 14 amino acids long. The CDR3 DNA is TGTGCCAGCAGTTACGGCCAGGTGGACTATGGCTACACCTTC. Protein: CASSYGQVDYGYTF.

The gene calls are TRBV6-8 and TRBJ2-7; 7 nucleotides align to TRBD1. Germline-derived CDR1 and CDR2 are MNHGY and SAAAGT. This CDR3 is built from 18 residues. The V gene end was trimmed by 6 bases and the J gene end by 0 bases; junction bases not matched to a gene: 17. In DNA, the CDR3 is TGTGCCAGCAGGGCGACAGGGTGGATCCCTTGGAGCTCCTACGAGCAGTACTTC. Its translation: CASRATGWIPWSSYEQYF.

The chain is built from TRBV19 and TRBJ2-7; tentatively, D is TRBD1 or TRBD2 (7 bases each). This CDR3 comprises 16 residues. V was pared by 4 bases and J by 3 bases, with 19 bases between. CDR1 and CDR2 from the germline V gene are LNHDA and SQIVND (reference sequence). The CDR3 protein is CASSSPGTGEGYEQYF. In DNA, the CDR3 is TGTGCCAGTAGTAGCCCCGGTACAGGGGAGGGCTACGAGCAGTACTTC. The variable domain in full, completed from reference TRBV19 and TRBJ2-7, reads DGGITQSPKYLFRKEGQNVTLSCEQNLNHDAMYWYRQDPGQGLRLIYYSQIVNDFQKGDIAEGYSVSREKKESFPLTVTSAQKNPTAFYLCASSSPGTGEGYEQYFGPGTRLTVT.

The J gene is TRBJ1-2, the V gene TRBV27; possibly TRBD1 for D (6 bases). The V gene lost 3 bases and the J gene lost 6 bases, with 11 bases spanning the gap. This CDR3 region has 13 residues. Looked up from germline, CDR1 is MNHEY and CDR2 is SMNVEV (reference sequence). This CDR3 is CASSFTGGHGYTF. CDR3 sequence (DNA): TGTGCCAGCAGTTTCACGGGGGGGCATGGCTACACCTTC.

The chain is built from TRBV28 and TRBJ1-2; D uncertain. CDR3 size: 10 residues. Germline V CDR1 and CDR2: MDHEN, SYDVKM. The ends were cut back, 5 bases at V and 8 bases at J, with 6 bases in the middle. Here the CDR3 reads CASSPLGYTF. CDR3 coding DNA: TGTGCCAGCAGTCCTTTAGGCTACACCTTC.

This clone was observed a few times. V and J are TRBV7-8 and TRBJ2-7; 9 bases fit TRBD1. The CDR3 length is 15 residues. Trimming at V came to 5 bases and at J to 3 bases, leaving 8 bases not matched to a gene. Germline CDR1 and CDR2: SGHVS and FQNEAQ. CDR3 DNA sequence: TGTGCCAGCAGCGAGACAGGGGGTCCATACTACGAGCAGTACTTC. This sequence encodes CASSETGGPYYEQYF.

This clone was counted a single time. CDR3 region: CSVERAGARGLYEQYF. The CDR3 DNA reads as TGCAGCGTGGAAAGGGCAGGGGCGCGCGGCCTCTACGAGCAGTACTTC. The rearrangement links TRBV29-1 to TRBJ2-7; tentatively, D is TRBD1 (6 bases). V was trimmed by 6 bases and J by 3 bases, leaving 24 bases between them. The CDR3 is 16 residues long. Germline lookup yields CDR1 SQVTM and CDR2 ANQGSEA.

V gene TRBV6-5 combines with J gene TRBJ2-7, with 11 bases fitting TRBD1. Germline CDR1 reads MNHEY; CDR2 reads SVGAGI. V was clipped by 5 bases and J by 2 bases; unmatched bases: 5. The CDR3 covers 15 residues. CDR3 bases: TGTGCCAGCAGTGTGGGACAGGGGGTCACCTACGAGCAGTACTTC. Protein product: CASSVGQGVTYEQYF.

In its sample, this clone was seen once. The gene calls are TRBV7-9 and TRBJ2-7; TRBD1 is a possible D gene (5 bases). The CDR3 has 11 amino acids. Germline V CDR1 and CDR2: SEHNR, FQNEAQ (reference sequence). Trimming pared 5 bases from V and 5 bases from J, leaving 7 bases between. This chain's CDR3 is CASSRGHEQYF. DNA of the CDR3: TGTGCCAGCAGCAGGGGCCACGAGCAGTACTTC.

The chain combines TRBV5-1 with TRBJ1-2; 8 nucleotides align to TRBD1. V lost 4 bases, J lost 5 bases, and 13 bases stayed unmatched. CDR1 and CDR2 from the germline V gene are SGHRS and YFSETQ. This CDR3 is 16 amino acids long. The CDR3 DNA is TGCGCCAGCAGCCCGAGTCCCGGGACAGGAAGGTATGGCTACACCTTC. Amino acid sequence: CASSPSPGTGRYGYTF. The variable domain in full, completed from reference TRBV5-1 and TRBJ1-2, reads KAGVTQTPRYLIKTRGQQVTLSCSPISGHRSVSWYQQTPGQGLQFLFEYFSETQRNKGNFPGRFSGRQFSNSRSEMNVSTLELGDSALYLCASSPSPGTGRYGYTFGSGTRLTVV.

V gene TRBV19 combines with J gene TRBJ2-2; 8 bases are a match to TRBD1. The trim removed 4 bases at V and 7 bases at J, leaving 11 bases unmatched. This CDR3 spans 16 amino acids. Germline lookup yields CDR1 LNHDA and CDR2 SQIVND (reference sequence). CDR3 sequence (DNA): TGTGCCAGTAGTACCCCAGGGGGCTCGTACGGCGGGGAGCTGTTTTTT. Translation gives CASSTPGGSYGGELFF.

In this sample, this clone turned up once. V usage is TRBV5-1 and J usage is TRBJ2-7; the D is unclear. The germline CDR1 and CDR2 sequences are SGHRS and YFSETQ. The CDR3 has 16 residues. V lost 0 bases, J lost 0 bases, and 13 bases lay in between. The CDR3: CASSLGLIPLSYEQYF. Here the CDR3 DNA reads TGCGCCAGCAGCTTGGGGCTGATCCCTCTCTCCTACGAGCAGTACTTC.